This entry describes one T cell receptor beta chain. In the authors' methods: The assay estimated nucleated cells by amplifying reference gene primers. The repertoire was sequenced with immunoSEQ multiplex PCR; TCRdb's copy has only in-frame clones and lacks some. V and J calls and clone size are those listed in that table; D and trimming were worked out from the DNA. Seen here are 43,000 or so clones, roughly 87% observed once, and the top ten hold about 22%. This entry is derived from a study of blood T cell repertoires in COVID-19. For the study at large: From the United States, Italy and Spain came samples of acute and convalescent COVID-19. Sample material is recorded as cDNA or gDNA derived from T cells, B-cell-depleted T cells, or PBMCs.

Germline V gives CDR1 SEHNR, CDR2 FQNEAQ (reference sequence). The CDR3 runs to 16 residues. Trimming took 5 bases from V and 8 from J; bases not matched to a gene: 15. The source material was peripheral blood. The source of this sequence is a woman aged 60-70 years with acute or convalescent COVID-19. The chain carries TRBV7-9 and TRBJ2-1; 7 bases agree with TRBD2. CDR3 coding DNA: TGTGCCAGCAGCCCCCCGTGGCAGCGGGGTTTCGATGAGCAGTTCTTC. Amino acid sequence: CASSPPWQRGFDEQFF. The full variable domain, completed using reference TRBV7-9 and TRBJ2-1, is DTGVSQNPRHKITKRGQNVTFRCDPISEHNRLYWYRQTLGQGPEFLTYFQNEAQLEKSRLLSDRFSAERPKGSFSTLEIQRTEQGDSAMYLCASSPPWQRGFDEQFFGPGTRLTVL.